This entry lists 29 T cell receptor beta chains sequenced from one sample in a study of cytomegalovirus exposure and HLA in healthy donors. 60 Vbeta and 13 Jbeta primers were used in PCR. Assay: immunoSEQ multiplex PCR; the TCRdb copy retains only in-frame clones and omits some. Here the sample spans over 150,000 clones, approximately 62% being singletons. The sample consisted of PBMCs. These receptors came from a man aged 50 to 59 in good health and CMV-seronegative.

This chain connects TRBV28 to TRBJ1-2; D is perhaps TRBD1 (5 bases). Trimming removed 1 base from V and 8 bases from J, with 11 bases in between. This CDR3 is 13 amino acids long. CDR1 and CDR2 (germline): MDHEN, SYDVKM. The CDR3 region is CASSLLQVPGYTF. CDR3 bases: TGTGCCAGCAGTTTATTACAGGTCCCCGGCTACACCTTC.

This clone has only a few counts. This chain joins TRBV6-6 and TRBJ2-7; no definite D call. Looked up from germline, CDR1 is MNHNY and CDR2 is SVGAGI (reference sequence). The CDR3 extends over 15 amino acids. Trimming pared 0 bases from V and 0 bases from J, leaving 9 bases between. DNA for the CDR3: TGTGCCAGCAGTTACTCGAAGAGTCTCTCCTACGAGCAGTACTTC. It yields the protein CASSYSKSLSYEQYF.

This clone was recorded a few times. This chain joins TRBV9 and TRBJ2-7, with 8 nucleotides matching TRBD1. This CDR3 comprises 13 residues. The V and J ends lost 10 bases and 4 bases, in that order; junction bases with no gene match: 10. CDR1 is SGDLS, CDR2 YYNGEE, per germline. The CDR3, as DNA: TGTGCCTCCGGGCAGGGGGCCGGTTACGAGCAGTACTTC. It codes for CASGQGAGYEQYF.

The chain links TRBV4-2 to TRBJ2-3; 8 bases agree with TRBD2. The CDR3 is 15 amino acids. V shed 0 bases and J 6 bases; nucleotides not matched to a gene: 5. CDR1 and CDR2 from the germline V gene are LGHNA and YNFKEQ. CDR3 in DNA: TGTGCCAGCAGCCAAGATTCGGGGGGGTGGGATACGCAGTATTTT. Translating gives CASSQDSGGWDTQYF.

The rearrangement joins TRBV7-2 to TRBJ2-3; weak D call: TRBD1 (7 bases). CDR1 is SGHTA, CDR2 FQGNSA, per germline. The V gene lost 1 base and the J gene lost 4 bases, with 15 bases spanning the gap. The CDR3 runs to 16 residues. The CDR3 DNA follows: TGTGCCAGCAGCTTAGGGAGGGGGCTTCAGGCAGATACGCAGTATTTT. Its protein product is CASSLGRGLQADTQYF. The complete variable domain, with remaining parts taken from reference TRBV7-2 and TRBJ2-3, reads GAGVSQSPSNKVTEKGKDVELRCDPISGHTALYWYRQSLGQGLEFLIYFQGNSAPDKSGLPSDRFSAERTGGSVSTLTIQRTQQEDSAVYLCASSLGRGLQADTQYFGPGTRLTVL.

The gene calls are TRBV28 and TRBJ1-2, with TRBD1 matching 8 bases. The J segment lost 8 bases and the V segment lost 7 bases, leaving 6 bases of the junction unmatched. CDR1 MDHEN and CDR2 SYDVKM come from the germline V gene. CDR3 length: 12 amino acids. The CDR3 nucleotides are TGTGCCAGCATTCAGGGGGCAGGAGGCTACACCTTC. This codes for CASIQGAGGYTF.

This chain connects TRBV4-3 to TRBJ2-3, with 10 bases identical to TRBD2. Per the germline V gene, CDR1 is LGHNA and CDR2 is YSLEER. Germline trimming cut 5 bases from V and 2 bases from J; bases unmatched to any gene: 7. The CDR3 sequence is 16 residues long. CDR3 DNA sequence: TGCGCCAGCAGCTTCCTCACTAGCGGGGTCACAGATACGCAGTATTTT. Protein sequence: CASSFLTSGVTDTQYF.

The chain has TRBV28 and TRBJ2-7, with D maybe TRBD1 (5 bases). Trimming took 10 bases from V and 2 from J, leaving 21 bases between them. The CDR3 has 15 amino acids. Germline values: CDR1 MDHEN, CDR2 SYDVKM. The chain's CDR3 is CATQFLLQETYEQYF. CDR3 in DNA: TGTGCCACTCAGTTTCTGTTACAGGAGACCTACGAGCAGTACTTC.

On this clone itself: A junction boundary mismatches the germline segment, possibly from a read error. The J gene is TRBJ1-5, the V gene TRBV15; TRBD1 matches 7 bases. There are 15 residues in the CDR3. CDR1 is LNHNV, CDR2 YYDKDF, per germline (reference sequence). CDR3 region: CATSRDVGMGQPQHF. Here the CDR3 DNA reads TGTGCCACCAGCAGAGATGTAGGAATGGGACAGCCCCAACATTTT.

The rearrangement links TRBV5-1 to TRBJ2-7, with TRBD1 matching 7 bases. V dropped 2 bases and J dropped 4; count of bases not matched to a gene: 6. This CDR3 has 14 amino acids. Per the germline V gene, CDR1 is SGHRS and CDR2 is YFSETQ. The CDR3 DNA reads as TGCGCCAGCAGCTTTGGTCGGACAGGATACGAGCAGTACTTC. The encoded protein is CASSFGRTGYEQYF. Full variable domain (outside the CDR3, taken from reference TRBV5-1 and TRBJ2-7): KAGVTQTPRYLIKTRGQQVTLSCSPISGHRSVSWYQQTPGQGLQFLFEYFSETQRNKGNFPGRFSGRQFSNSRSEMNVSTLELGDSALYLCASSFGRTGYEQYFGPGTRLTVT.

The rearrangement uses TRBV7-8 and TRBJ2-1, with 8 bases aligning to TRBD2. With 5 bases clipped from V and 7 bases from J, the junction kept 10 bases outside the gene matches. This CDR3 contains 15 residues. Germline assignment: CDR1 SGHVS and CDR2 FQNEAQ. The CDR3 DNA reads TGTGCCAGCAGCCCCCGGGGGGGGCGGATGAATGAGCAGTTCTTC. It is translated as CASSPRGGRMNEQFF.

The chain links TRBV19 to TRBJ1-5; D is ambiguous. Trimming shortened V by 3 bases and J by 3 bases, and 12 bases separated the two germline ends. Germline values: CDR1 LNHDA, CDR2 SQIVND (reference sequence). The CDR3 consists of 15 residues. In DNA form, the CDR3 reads TGTGCCAGTAGTATCGCAGGTTGGTTCAATCAGCCCCAGCATTTT. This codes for CASSIAGWFNQPQHF.

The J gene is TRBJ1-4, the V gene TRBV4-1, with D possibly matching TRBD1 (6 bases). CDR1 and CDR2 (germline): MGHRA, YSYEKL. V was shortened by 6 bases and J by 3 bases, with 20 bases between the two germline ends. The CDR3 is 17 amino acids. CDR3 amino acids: CASRGTQGWGANEKLFF. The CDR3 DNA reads TGCGCCAGCAGAGGAACTCAGGGGTGGGGTGCTAATGAAAAACTGTTTTTT.

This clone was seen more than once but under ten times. CDR3 DNA: TGTGCCAGTAGCCCTGACAAAATCCAGGGTTATAGCAATCAGCCCCAGCATTTT. Its protein is CASSPDKIQGYSNQPQHF. This sequence joins TRBV19 and TRBJ1-5, with TRBD1 as a possible D gene (5 bases). Germline V lookup: CDR1 LNHDA, CDR2 SQIVND (reference sequence). This CDR3 is built from 18 residues. The ends were cut back, 6 bases at V and 0 bases at J, with 21 bases in the middle.

The CDR3 coding sequence is TGCGCCAGCAGTTCCCTAGGGCGGGGCACTGAAGCTTTCTTT. Amino acid sequence: CASSSLGRGTEAFF. This sequence joins TRBV5-1 and TRBJ1-1; D remains unclear. The V end lost 5 bases, the J end lost 4 bases, and 15 bases lay between the germline ends. Germline-derived CDR1 and CDR2 are SGHRS and YFSETQ. The CDR3 sequence is 14 residues long.

The CDR3 DNA reads as TGCAGCGTTGCCCCTACTAGTGCGGCAGATACGCAGTATTTT. This translates into CSVAPTSAADTQYF. V is TRBV29-1 and J is TRBJ2-3; a weak D match, TRBD2 (5 bases). Germline loops: CDR1 SQVTM, CDR2 ANQGSEA. The CDR3 totals 14 residues. V was cut by 4 bases and J by 4 bases, with 15 bases left in between.

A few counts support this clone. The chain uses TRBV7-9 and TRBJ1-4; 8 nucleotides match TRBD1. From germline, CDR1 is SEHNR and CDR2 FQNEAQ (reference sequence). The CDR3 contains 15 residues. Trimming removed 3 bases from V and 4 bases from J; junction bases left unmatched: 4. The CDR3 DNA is TGTGCCAGCAGCTTCGGACAGGGACTTAATGAAAAACTGTTTTTT. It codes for CASSFGQGLNEKLFF.

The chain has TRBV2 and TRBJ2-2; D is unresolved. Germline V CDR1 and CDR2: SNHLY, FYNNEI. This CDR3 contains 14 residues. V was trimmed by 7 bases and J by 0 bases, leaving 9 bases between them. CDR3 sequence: CASINTANTGELFF. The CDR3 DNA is TGTGCCAGCATAAACACCGCGAACACCGGGGAGCTGTTTTTT.

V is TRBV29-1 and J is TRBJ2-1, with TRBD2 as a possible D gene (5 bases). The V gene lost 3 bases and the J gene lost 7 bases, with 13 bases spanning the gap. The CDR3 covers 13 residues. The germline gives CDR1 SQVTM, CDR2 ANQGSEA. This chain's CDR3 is CSVDRPSGNEQFF. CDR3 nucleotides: TGCAGCGTTGACAGGCCCTCGGGGAATGAGCAGTTCTTC.

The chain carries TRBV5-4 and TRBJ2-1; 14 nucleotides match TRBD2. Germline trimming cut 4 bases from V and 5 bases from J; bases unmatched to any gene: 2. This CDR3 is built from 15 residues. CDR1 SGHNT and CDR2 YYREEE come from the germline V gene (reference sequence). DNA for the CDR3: TGTGCCAGCAGCGCGGGACTAGCGGGGGACAATGAGCAGTTCTTC. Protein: CASSAGLAGDNEQFF.

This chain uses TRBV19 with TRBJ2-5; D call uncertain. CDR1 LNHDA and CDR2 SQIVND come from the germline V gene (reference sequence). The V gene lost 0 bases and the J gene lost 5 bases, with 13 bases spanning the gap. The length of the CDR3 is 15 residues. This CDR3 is CASSIDIGLKETQYF. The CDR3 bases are TGTGCCAGTAGTATAGATATCGGTCTTAAGGAGACCCAGTACTTC.

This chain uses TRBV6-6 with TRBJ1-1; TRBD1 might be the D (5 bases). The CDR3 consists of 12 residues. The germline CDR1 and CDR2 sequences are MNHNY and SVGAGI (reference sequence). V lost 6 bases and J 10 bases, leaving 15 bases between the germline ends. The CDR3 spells CASRDPPGIAFF. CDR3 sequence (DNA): TGTGCCAGCAGGGACCCCCCAGGGATAGCTTTCTTT.

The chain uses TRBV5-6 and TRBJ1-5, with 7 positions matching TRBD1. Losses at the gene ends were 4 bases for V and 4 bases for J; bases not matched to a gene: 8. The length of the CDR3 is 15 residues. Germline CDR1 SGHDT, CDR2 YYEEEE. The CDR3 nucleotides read TGTGCCAGCAGCGCCCGGGACAGAGGGAATCAGCCCCAGCATTTT. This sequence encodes CASSARDRGNQPQHF.

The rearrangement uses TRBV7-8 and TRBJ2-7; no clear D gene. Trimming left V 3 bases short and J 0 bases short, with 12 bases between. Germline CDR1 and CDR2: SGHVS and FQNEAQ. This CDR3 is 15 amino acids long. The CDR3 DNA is TGTGCCAGCAGCTTTGCGGTAGTAAGCTCCTACGAGCAGTACTTC. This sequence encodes CASSFAVVSSYEQYF. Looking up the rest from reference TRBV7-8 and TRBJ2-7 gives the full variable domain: GAGVSQSPRYKVAKRGQDVALRCDPISGHVSLFWYQQALGQGPEFLTYFQNEAQLDKSGLPSDRFFAERPEGSVSTLKIQRTQQEDSAVYLCASSFAVVSSYEQYFGPGTRLTVT.

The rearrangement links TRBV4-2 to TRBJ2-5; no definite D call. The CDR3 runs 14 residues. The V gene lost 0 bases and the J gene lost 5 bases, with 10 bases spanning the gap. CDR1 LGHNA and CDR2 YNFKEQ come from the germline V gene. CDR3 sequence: CASSQERFSETQYF. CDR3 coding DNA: TGTGCCAGCAGCCAAGAGAGGTTTTCTGAGACCCAGTACTTC.

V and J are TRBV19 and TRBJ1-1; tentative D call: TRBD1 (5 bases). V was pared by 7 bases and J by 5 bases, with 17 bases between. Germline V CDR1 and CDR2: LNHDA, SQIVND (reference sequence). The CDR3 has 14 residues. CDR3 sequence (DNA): TGTGCCAGTACCAGATGGGGGAGGGTTACTGAAGCTTTCTTT. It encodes CASTRWGRVTEAFF.

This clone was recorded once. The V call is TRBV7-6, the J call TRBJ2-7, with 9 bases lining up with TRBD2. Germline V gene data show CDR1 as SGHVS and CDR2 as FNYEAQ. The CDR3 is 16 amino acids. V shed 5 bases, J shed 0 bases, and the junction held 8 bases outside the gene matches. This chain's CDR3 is CASSPTGGGASYEQYF. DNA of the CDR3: TGTGCCAGCAGCCCGACGGGCGGGGGGGCCTCCTACGAGCAGTACTTC.

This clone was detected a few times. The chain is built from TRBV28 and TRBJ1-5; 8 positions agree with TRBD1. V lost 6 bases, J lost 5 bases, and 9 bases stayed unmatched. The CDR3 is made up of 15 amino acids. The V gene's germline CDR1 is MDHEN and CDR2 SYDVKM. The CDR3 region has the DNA TGTGCCAGCAGAGCAGGGGGCAAAGAGTATCAGCCCCAGCATTTT. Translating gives CASRAGGKEYQPQHF.

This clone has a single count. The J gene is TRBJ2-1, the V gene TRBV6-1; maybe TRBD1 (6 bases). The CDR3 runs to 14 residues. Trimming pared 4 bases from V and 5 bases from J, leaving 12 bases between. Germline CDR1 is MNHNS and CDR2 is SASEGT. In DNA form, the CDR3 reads TGTGCCAGCAGTGGTCAGGGGATACACAATGAGCAGTTCTTC. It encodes CASSGQGIHNEQFF.